These 20 T cell receptor beta chains originate from one sample sequenced in a study of shared clonotypes between healthy human individuals (dated by TCRdb to about 2020). Libraries were prepared through the immunoSEQ multiplex PCR assay. As stored in TCRdb, this immuneACCESS dataset retains in-frame rearrangements with V and J assigned. A fraction of the clones does not appear; measured against another copy, unresolved V genes explain less than half of the discrepancy, and the remainder lacks a known reason. A total of roughly 2 million clones appear in this sample, approximately 96% of them only once. The ten largest clones capture roughly 0.13% of the sample. Sample: naive CD4+ T cells sorted from blood. Read against the paper, the sample's cell subset or site label means: CD45RA+ positively selected. The source of these receptors is a man aged 18 to 30 in good health.

The rearrangement links TRBV2 to TRBJ2-4; D unresolved. The CDR3 has 14 amino acids. The germline V gene encodes CDR1 SNHLY and CDR2 FYNNEI. V was cut by 6 bases and J by 0 bases, with 9 bases left in between. The CDR3 is CASRDLLAKNIQYF. The DNA of the CDR3 is TGTGCCAGCAGGGATCTCCTAGCCAAAAACATTCAGTACTTC.

The chain carries TRBV6-6 and TRBJ1-1; 7 nucleotides align to TRBD1. The CDR3 is 15 residues long. The germline V gene has CDR1 MNHNY and CDR2 SVGAGI (reference sequence). J lost 1 base, V lost 5 bases, and 7 bases had no gene match. Here the CDR3 DNA reads TGTGCCAGCAGTAGGGGTGACAGGGAGAACACTGAAGCTTTCTTT. This gives the protein CASSRGDRENTEAFF.

In DNA, the CDR3 is TGCGCCAGCAGCCCCGCCTTGGCCCGGGATGGCTACACCTTC. Its protein product is CASSPALARDGYTF. V is TRBV5-1 and J is TRBJ1-2, with D unresolved. Germline CDR1 is SGHRS and CDR2 is YFSETQ. V was trimmed by 4 bases and J by 6 bases, leaving 16 bases between them. CDR3 length: 14 amino acids.

CDR3 sequence (DNA): TGTGCCAGCAGCTTAGACGGACGGTTTGGGCCTTCTACCCAAGAGACCCAGTACTTC. Amino acid sequence: CASSLDGRFGPSTQETQYF. The chain carries TRBV11-2 and TRBJ2-5, with D unclear. The CDR3 runs to 19 residues. The germline V gene encodes CDR1 SGHAT and CDR2 FQNNGV. V shed 0 bases and J shed 1 base, with 21 bases lying between them.

The V gene is TRBV5-6, the J gene TRBJ1-3; no definite D call. Germline lookup yields CDR1 SGHDT and CDR2 YYEEEE. Trimming pared 4 bases from V and 0 bases from J, leaving 11 bases between. CDR3 length equals 15 residues. The CDR3, as DNA: TGTGCCAGCAGCGGACGGCCGAGCTCTGGAAACACCATATATTTT. This gives the protein CASSGRPSSGNTIYF.

The rearrangement uses TRBV21-1 and TRBJ1-4. TRBV21-1 corresponds to a pseudogene. The CDR3 has 17 amino acids. CDR3: CASSKPVARTSYEKLFF. CDR3 DNA: TGTGCCAGCAGCAAGCCGGTCGCAAGGACTAGCTATGAAAAACTGTTTTTT.

This clone has just one count. Other nucleotide sequences in the sample specify the same CDR3. The V call is TRBV30, the J call TRBJ1-5; D is possibly TRBD1 (6 bases). The CDR3 has 13 residues. V gave up 1 base and J gave up 4 bases, with 8 bases separating them. Germline V gene data show CDR1 as GTSNPN and CDR2 as SVGIG (reference sequence). CDR3 in amino acids: CAWSGTANQPQHF. DNA for the CDR3: TGTGCCTGGAGTGGGACAGCAAATCAGCCCCAGCATTTT.

The chain employs TRBV28 and TRBJ2-1; D unresolved. Trimming removed 3 bases from V and 8 bases from J, with 2 bases in between. CDR1 is MDHEN and CDR2 is SYDVKM in the germline V gene. This CDR3 comprises 10 residues. This chain's CDR3 is CASSFDEQFF. CDR3 sequence (DNA): TGTGCCAGCAGTTTCGATGAGCAGTTCTTC.

The chain links TRBV18 to TRBJ2-1, with 12 positions matching TRBD2. The CDR3 is 17 amino acids. In germline, CDR1 is KGHSH, CDR2 LQKENI. V trimming: 6 bases; J trimming: 5 bases; junction bases outside the gene matches: 11. The CDR3 DNA sequence: TGTGCCAGCTCGCAGACCCGACTAGCGGGGGCCGACAATGAGCAGTTCTTC. Its protein product is CASSQTRLAGADNEQFF.

The chain employs TRBV28 and TRBJ2-7; unclear D gene. Germline V CDR1 and CDR2: MDHEN, SYDVKM. CDR3 length equals 12 residues. The CDR3 is CATVRLPYEQYF. As DNA, the CDR3 is TGTGCAACAGTACGTTTGCCCTACGAGCAGTACTTC.

This chain joins TRBV7-3 and TRBJ2-1, with D uncertain. The V end was cut by 2 bases, the J end by 2 bases, with 4 bases between. Germline CDR1 reads SGHTA; CDR2 reads FQGTGA. CDR3 size: 13 residues. The CDR3 loop reads CASSLYPYNEQFF. CDR3 DNA sequence: TGTGCCAGCAGCTTATACCCCTACAATGAGCAGTTCTTC.

The rearrangement uses TRBV28 and TRBJ1-5; possible D gene TRBD1, 5 bases. The V gene lost 5 bases and the J gene lost 6 bases, with 17 bases spanning the gap. Per germline, CDR1 MDHEN and CDR2 SYDVKM. The CDR3 runs 15 residues. Written as DNA, the CDR3 is TGTGCCAGCAGTACAACGACTCTACAGGTTCAGCCCCAGCATTTT. It encodes CASSTTTLQVQPQHF.

The gene calls are TRBV9 and TRBJ1-1, with D unclear. Germline CDR1 and CDR2: SGDLS and YYNGEE. The CDR3 is 18 residues long. The germline V and J ends were trimmed by 4 bases and 0 bases, with 22 bases remaining between them. Here the CDR3 DNA reads TGTGCCAGCAGCCCCCGTTTGAGATTTGGGGTCATGAACACTGAAGCTTTCTTT. This translates into CASSPRLRFGVMNTEAFF.

The rearrangement links TRBV5-4 to TRBJ2-7, with TRBD1 matching over 7 bases. CDR3 length: 14 amino acids. The germline V gene encodes CDR1 SGHNT and CDR2 YYREEE (reference sequence). With 3 bases clipped from V and 2 bases from J, the junction kept 5 bases outside the gene matches. CDR3 sequence: CASSSDRYTYEQYF. DNA of the CDR3: TGTGCCAGCAGCTCGGACAGGTATACCTACGAGCAGTACTTC.

This clone was recorded once. The chain recombines TRBV30 with TRBJ1-1; 9 positions match TRBD1. The CDR3 is made up of 13 amino acids. The germline CDR1 and CDR2 sequences are GTSNPN and SVGIG (reference sequence). V dropped 3 bases and J dropped 10; count of bases not matched to a gene: 9. Here the CDR3 DNA reads TGTGCCTGGAGCTTACAGGGGGCTCCTTTAGCTTTCTTT. Translation gives CAWSLQGAPLAFF.

The CDR3 is CAISESYRGEDGYTF. The CDR3 DNA sequence: TGTGCCATCAGTGAGTCCTACAGGGGAGAAGATGGCTACACCTTC. The chain couples TRBV10-3 to TRBJ1-2; 7 bases align to TRBD1. Germline CDR1 reads ENHRY; CDR2 reads SYGVKD. With V trimmed by 0 bases and J by 6 bases, 7 bases remained unmatched. This CDR3 spans 15 amino acids.

A remark on this clone: The germline gene is not matched at one end of the junction; a read error may be the cause. V and J are TRBV7-7 and TRBJ2-3; TRBD2 matches 8 bases. Germline CDR1 is SSHAT and CDR2 is FNYEAQ (reference sequence). This CDR3 is built from 16 residues. The CDR3 nucleotides read TGTGCTAGCAGCCAAGGACTAGCCGCAAGCACAGATACGCAGTATTTT. It encodes CASSQGLAASTDTQYF.

This clone was found once. The chain recombines TRBV6-1 with TRBJ2-7; TRBD2 is a possible D gene (6 bases). V was cut by 7 bases and J by 7 bases, with 23 bases left in between. CDR3 size: 15 residues. Germline V gives CDR1 MNHNS, CDR2 SASEGT. As DNA, the CDR3 is TGTGCCAGCACTCCCGCCGGGGTATTCGCGGGGGAGCAGTACTTC. Its protein product is CASTPAGVFAGEQYF.

This chain uses TRBV11-2 with TRBJ2-7, with 7 bases identical to TRBD1. V was pared by 1 base and J by 2 bases, with 5 bases of the junction left unmatched. CDR1 and CDR2 from the germline V gene are SGHAT and FQNNGV. The CDR3 sequence is 15 residues long. The chain's CDR3 is CASSLARDRTYEQYF. CDR3 DNA: TGTGCCAGCAGCTTAGCCAGGGACAGAACCTACGAGCAGTACTTC.

This chain joins TRBV9 and TRBJ1-3; D remains ambiguous. The V end lost 0 bases, the J end lost 6 bases, and 13 bases lay between the germline ends. This CDR3 contains 15 residues. Germline V CDR1 and CDR2: SGDLS, YYNGEE. The CDR3 DNA reads TGTGCCAGCAGCGTAGGAATAGCAAACTCAAACACCATATATTTT. It specifies CASSVGIANSNTIYF. Full variable domain (outside the CDR3, taken from reference TRBV9 and TRBJ1-3): DSGVTQTPKHLITATGQRVTLRCSPRSGDLSVYWYQQSLDQGLQFLIQYYNGEERAKGNILERFSAQQFPDLHSELNLSSLELGDSALYFCASSVGIANSNTIYFGEGSWLTVV.